The next 19 T cell receptor beta chains were all read from a single sample in a study of blood T cell repertoires in COVID-19. Generated by immunoSEQ multiplex PCR, the TCRdb table keeps only in-frame clones and is missing some. The sample lists 50,000 to 60,000 clones, less than 90% occurring once. Sequenced material: peripheral blood. These receptors were taken from a human donor in a cohort sampled during active COVID-19.

V is TRBV12-5 and J is TRBJ1-3; 8 bases are shared with TRBD1. Germline lookup yields CDR1 LGHNT and CDR2 FRNRAP. The V segment lost 6 bases and the J segment 4 bases; nucleotides outside the gene matches: 8. The CDR3 sequence is 15 residues long. The CDR3 reads CASGSGQGVGNTIYF. Written as DNA, the CDR3 is TGTGCTAGTGGATCCGGACAGGGCGTGGGAAACACCATATATTTT.

The chain recombines TRBV29-1 with TRBJ2-1; TRBD2 matches at 9 bases. Germline trimming cut 2 bases from V and 10 bases from J; bases unmatched to any gene: 9. Germline assignment: CDR1 SQVTM and CDR2 ANQGSEA. The CDR3 spans 14 residues. CDR3 protein: CSVEKGAGGTEQFF. In DNA form, the CDR3 reads TGCAGCGTTGAAAAAGGGGCGGGGGGGACCGAGCAGTTCTTC.

V and J are TRBV11-1 and TRBJ2-7; D possibly corresponds to TRBD2 (5 bases). The CDR3 is 14 amino acids. The V gene lost 5 bases and the J gene lost 4 bases, with 15 bases spanning the gap. From germline, CDR1 is SGHAT and CDR2 FQDESV (reference sequence). CDR3 protein: CASSRADSQYEQYV. The CDR3 DNA follows: TGTGCCAGCAGCCGTGCGGACTCTCAATACGAGCAGTACGTC.

The genes are TRBV25-1 and TRBJ2-5, with a weak D call TRBD1 (6 bases). The CDR3 runs 15 residues. Germline lookup yields CDR1 MGHDK and CDR2 SYGVNS. The V end was cut by 2 bases, the J end by 0 bases, with 10 bases between. The CDR3 is CASSEGQLYQETQYF. The CDR3 nucleotides are TGTGCCAGCAGTGAAGGACAGCTGTACCAAGAGACCCAGTACTTC. Complete variable domain (other parts from reference TRBV25-1 and TRBJ2-5): EADIYQTPRYLVIGTGKKITLECSQTMGHDKMYWYQQDPGMELHLIHYSYGVNSTEKGDLSSESTVSRIRTEHFPLTLESARPSHTSQYLCASSEGQLYQETQYFGPGTRLLVL.

The chain has TRBV27 and TRBJ2-7; possibly TRBD1 for D (5 bases). CDR3 length: 15 amino acids. Looked up from germline, CDR1 is MNHEY and CDR2 is SMNVEV (reference sequence). V shed 3 bases and J shed 1 base, with 13 bases lying between them. CDR3 residues: CASSLRQGRSYEQYF. CDR3 DNA sequence: TGTGCCAGCAGTTTGCGTCAGGGAAGGTCCTACGAGCAGTACTTC.

This clone has a single count. The V and J genes are TRBV19 and TRBJ2-2, with 7 bases identical to TRBD2. The CDR3 spans 16 residues. Germline CDR1 reads LNHDA; CDR2 reads SQIVND (reference sequence). V gave up 5 bases and J gave up 5 bases; unmatched junction bases: 11. CDR3 amino acids: CASSPGSRGETGELFF. Here the CDR3 DNA reads TGTGCCAGTAGTCCAGGTTCCCGGGGGGAAACCGGGGAGCTGTTTTTT.

The V gene is TRBV4-3, the J gene TRBJ2-1; 8 bases are shared with TRBD2. The length of the CDR3 is 16 residues. The J segment lost 3 bases and the V segment lost 0 bases, leaving 4 bases of the junction unmatched. CDR1 and CDR2 (germline): LGHNA, YSLEER. CDR3 coding DNA: TGCGCCAGCAGCCAAGAGGGTAGCGGGGTCTACAATGAGCAGTTCTTC. Translating gives CASSQEGSGVYNEQFF.

The rearrangement joins TRBV28 to TRBJ1-1, with 8 bases fitting TRBD1. The CDR3 contains 14 residues. Trimming removed 5 bases from V and 7 bases from J; junction bases left unmatched: 9. Germline CDR1 is MDHEN and CDR2 is SYDVKM. The CDR3 spells CASSGQGGVGEAFF. The CDR3 DNA reads TGTGCCAGCAGTGGACAGGGAGGGGTGGGTGAAGCTTTCTTT.

The genes are TRBV11-2 and TRBJ2-5; 9 bases line up with TRBD2. CDR1 and CDR2 from the germline V gene are SGHAT and FQNNGV. After removal of 0 bases from V and 5 bases from J, the junction contained 4 bases not matched to a gene. This CDR3 comprises 15 residues. Written as DNA, the CDR3 is TGTGCCAGCAGCTTAGACCTAGCGGGGAGGGAGACCCAGTACTTC. Translated, it gives CASSLDLAGRETQYF.

This chain connects TRBV30 to TRBJ1-4; 10 nucleotides match TRBD1. The CDR3 length is 12 residues. V shed 8 bases and J 6 bases; nucleotides not matched to a gene: 3. Per the germline V gene, CDR1 is GTSNPN and CDR2 is SVGIG (reference sequence). The CDR3 sequence is CAGTGVDEKLFF. For the CDR3, the DNA is TGTGCCGGGACAGGGGTTGATGAAAAACTGTTTTTT. The full variable domain, with the rest looked up from reference TRBV30 and TRBJ1-4, is SQTIHQWPATLVQPVGSPLSLECTVEGTSNPNLYWYRQAAGRGLQLLFYSVGIGQISSEVPQNLSASRPQDRQFILSSKKLLLSDSGFYLCAGTGVDEKLFFGSGTQLSVL.

The gene calls are TRBV5-1 and TRBJ2-3, with 11 bases that match TRBD2. Germline lookup yields CDR1 SGHRS and CDR2 YFSETQ. The trim removed 3 bases at V and 6 bases at J, leaving 9 bases unmatched. The CDR3 totals 16 residues. DNA for the CDR3: TGCGCCAGCAGCTCGGCGACTAGCGGGATTGGTGATACGCAGTATTTT. Translated: CASSSATSGIGDTQYF.

This rearrangement joins TRBV29-1 to TRBJ2-5, with D maybe TRBD1 (6 bases). V shed 4 bases and J shed 5 bases, with 17 bases lying between them. From germline, CDR1 is SQVTM and CDR2 ANQGSEA. The CDR3 loop spans 14 amino acids. CDR3 DNA sequence: TGCAGCGTTGCAGTGGACAGTGACAAGGAGACCCAGTACTTC. It translates to CSVAVDSDKETQYF.

The chain carries TRBV24-1 and TRBJ2-1; 9 bases fit TRBD1. Per germline, CDR1 KGHDR and CDR2 SFDVKD. The J segment lost 7 bases and the V segment lost 4 bases, leaving 7 bases of the junction unmatched. The CDR3 runs to 15 residues. Here the CDR3 reads CATSENRGQANEQFF. The DNA for the CDR3 is TGTGCCACCAGTGAGAACAGGGGGCAGGCAAATGAGCAGTTCTTC.

This chain uses TRBV24-1 with TRBJ2-1; D possibly corresponds to TRBD2 (6 bases). CDR1 KGHDR and CDR2 SFDVKD come from the germline V gene. The V end lost 4 bases, the J end lost 4 bases, and 16 bases lay between the germline ends. CDR3 length: 16 amino acids. In nucleotides, the CDR3 is TGTGCCACCAGTGAGGGATTGGCGGGGTTATACAATGAGCAGTTCTTC. Amino acid sequence: CATSEGLAGLYNEQFF.

The rearrangement uses TRBV7-2 and TRBJ2-5, with D perhaps matching TRBD2 (8 bases). Trimming took 1 base from V and 5 from J, leaving 20 bases between them. CDR1 is SGHTA, CDR2 FQGNSA, per germline. The CDR3 runs to 17 residues. The CDR3 is CASSLGGRRGRGETQYF. CDR3 DNA: TGTGCCAGCAGCTTAGGCGGGAGGAGGGGGCGCGGTGAGACCCAGTACTTC. Together with reference TRBV7-2 and TRBJ2-5, the CDR3 gives the full variable domain: GAGVSQSPSNKVTEKGKDVELRCDPISGHTALYWYRQSLGQGLEFLIYFQGNSAPDKSGLPSDRFSAERTGGSVSTLTIQRTQQEDSAVYLCASSLGGRRGRGETQYFGPGTRLLVL.

V gene TRBV5-1 combines with J gene TRBJ2-2; D perhaps matches TRBD1 (5 bases). Germline lookup yields CDR1 SGHRS and CDR2 YFSETQ. The CDR3 runs to 15 residues. V gave up 4 bases and J gave up 0 bases, with 10 bases separating them. CDR3 DNA sequence: TGCGCCAGCAGCACCGACAGCTCGAACACCGGGGAGCTGTTTTTT. Its protein is CASSTDSSNTGELFF.

This sequence joins TRBV30 and TRBJ2-1; 8 bases line up with TRBD2. V shed 0 bases, J shed 6 bases, and the junction held 4 bases outside the gene matches. Germline lookup yields CDR1 GTSNPN and CDR2 SVGIG (reference sequence). The CDR3 has 14 amino acids. The DNA for the CDR3 is TGTGCCTGGAGTGTAGGAGCGGGAGTCAATGAGCAGTTCTTC. Translated, it gives CAWSVGAGVNEQFF.

V usage is TRBV11-2 and J usage is TRBJ1-4; a weak D match, TRBD1 (5 bases). Germline lookup yields CDR1 SGHAT and CDR2 FQNNGV. The CDR3 runs 13 residues. Trimming took 3 bases from V and 8 from J, leaving 10 bases between them. Written as DNA, the CDR3 is TGTGCCAGCAGCTTCGGGGGTTACGAAAAACTGTTTTTT. Its translation: CASSFGGYEKLFF.

This rearrangement joins TRBV4-1 to TRBJ2-6, with 11 nucleotides matching TRBD1. The CDR3 contains 20 residues. Germline V gene sequence: CDR1 MGHRA, CDR2 YSYEKL. J lost 0 bases, V lost 3 bases, and 10 bases had no gene match. CDR3 in DNA: TGCGCCAGCAGCCAGTACCGGGACAGGGGGATACGCTCTGGGGCCAACGTCCTGACTTTC. Amino acids: CASSQYRDRGIRSGANVLTF.